This T cell receptor beta chain came from a study of Ad26.COV2.S vaccination and SARS-CoV-2 variants. Study-level results: Responses of spike-specific T cells (both CD8+ and CD4+) reportedly showed substantial breadth after vaccination. Total T cell responses may have been underestimated by the TCR breadth and depth analyses.

Data came from immunoSEQ multiplex PCR; TCRdb stores just in-frame clones and leaves some out. The data contain fewer than 50,000 clones, roughly 83% of them singletons. The trim removed 8 bases at V and 5 bases at J, leaving 5 bases unmatched. Germline V gene lookup returns CDR1 KGHSH and CDR2 LQKENI. This CDR3 has 13 residues. This clone was detected only once. Antigen: not known. The chain combines TRBV18 with TRBJ1-5, with 8 bases fitting TRBD1. The TCR sequence derives from a human donor who had recovered from COVID-19. The sequences come from peripheral blood, collected after recovery from COVID-19. The CDR3 DNA is TGTGCCAGCACGGACAGGGTGGATCAGCCCCAGCATTTT. As protein: CASTDRVDQPQHF.